The 32 T cell receptor beta chains below come from one sample, sequenced in a study of cytomegalovirus exposure and HLA in healthy donors. A multiplex PCR was run with 60 Vbeta primers and 13 Jbeta primers. Assay used: immunoSEQ multiplex PCR; TCRdb lists only in-frame clones, some missing. The repertoire holds about 78,000 clones, with around 70% as singletons. Material: PBMCs. The receptors originated from a woman aged 40 to 50 in good health and CMV-seropositive.

The CDR3 DNA is TGTGCCAGCAGTGTGGGACTAGCGGGAGAAGAGTACTTC. It codes for CASSVGLAGEEYF. This chain joins TRBV6-6 and TRBJ2-4; the match to TRBD2 covers 14 bases. CDR3 size: 13 residues. Per the germline V gene, CDR1 is MNHNY and CDR2 is SVGAGI (reference sequence). The trim removed 5 bases at V and 14 bases at J, leaving 5 bases unmatched.

The chain combines TRBV6-5 with TRBJ1-1, with a possible D match to TRBD1 (5 bases). There are 14 residues in the CDR3. Trimming took off 2 bases at V and 3 bases at J, with 10 bases between the two ends. Germline lookup yields CDR1 MNHEY and CDR2 SVGAGI. This chain's CDR3 is CASSYQGAHTEAFF. The CDR3, as DNA: TGTGCCAGCAGTTACCAAGGGGCCCACACTGAAGCTTTCTTT.

This chain links TRBV6-5 with TRBJ1-5; 7 bases fit TRBD1. Germline V lookup: CDR1 MNHEY, CDR2 SVGAGI. V lost 7 bases to trimming and J lost 6 bases; unmatched junction nucleotides: 9. This CDR3 has 14 amino acids. CDR3 bases: TGTGCCAGCATGATCATACAGGGGCGTCAGCCCCAGCATTTT. Its protein product is CASMIIQGRQPQHF.

V is TRBV28 and J is TRBJ2-6; D gene uncertain. Trimming took 4 bases from V and 4 from J, leaving 8 bases between them. Germline CDR1 and CDR2: MDHEN and SYDVKM. This CDR3 is 14 amino acids long. CDR3 loop: CASSSPPGANVLTF. CDR3 nucleotides: TGTGCCAGCAGTTCCCCCCCAGGGGCCAACGTCCTGACTTTC. The full variable domain, completed using reference TRBV28 and TRBJ2-6, is DVKVTQSSRYLVKRTGEKVFLECVQDMDHENMFWYRQDPGLGLRLIYFSYDVKMKEKGDIPEGYSVSREKKERFSLILESASTNQTSMYLCASSSPPGANVLTFGAGSRLTVL.

V is TRBV19 and J is TRBJ1-2, with TRBD1 identical over 9 bases. V trimming: 4 bases; J trimming: 6 bases; junction bases outside the gene matches: 3. The CDR3 has 13 residues. The germline V gene encodes CDR1 LNHDA and CDR2 SQIVND (reference sequence). This chain's CDR3 is CASSTTGGNGYTF. The CDR3 DNA reads TGTGCCAGTAGTACCACAGGGGGCAATGGCTACACCTTC. Combining the CDR3 with reference TRBV19 and TRBJ1-2 gives the whole variable domain DGGITQSPKYLFRKEGQNVTLSCEQNLNHDAMYWYRQDPGQGLRLIYYSQIVNDFQKGDIAEGYSVSREKKESFPLTVTSAQKNPTAFYLCASSTTGGNGYTFGSGTRLTVV.

This chain links TRBV28 with TRBJ2-5; 9 nucleotides align to TRBD1. V trimming: 4 bases; J trimming: 11 bases; junction bases outside the gene matches: 11. CDR3 size: 14 residues. The germline CDR1 and CDR2 sequences are MDHEN and SYDVKM. The CDR3 DNA follows: TGTGCCAGCAGTTCGGGACAGGGTCTCCGGGAGCAGTACTTC. It translates to CASSSGQGLREQYF.

The chain joins TRBV21-1 to TRBJ2-3; TRBD2 was called by the table and not checked on the DNA. TRBV21-1 is recorded as a pseudogene. The CDR3 spans 13 residues. CDR3 coding DNA: TGTGCCAGCAGCACGCTAGGGCGAGGGACGCAGTATTTT. Protein: CASSTLGRGTQYF.

This clone was observed a few times. The CDR3 spells CAIAATNTGELFF. The CDR3 DNA reads TGTGCCATCGCGGCCACGAACACCGGGGAGCTGTTTTTT. The chain recombines TRBV10-3 with TRBJ2-2; D not resolved. There are 13 residues in the CDR3. Trimming stripped 8 bases from V and 0 bases from J, with 7 bases between. CDR1 ENHRY and CDR2 SYGVKD come from the germline V gene.

This clone was detected once. This sequence joins TRBV28 and TRBJ2-7; 8 bases line up with TRBD2. The germline gives CDR1 MDHEN, CDR2 SYDVKM. The V gene end was trimmed by 3 bases and the J gene end by 7 bases; junction bases not matched to a gene: 11. This CDR3 has 15 amino acids. CDR3: CASSFVAGGVGEQYF. The CDR3 DNA reads TGTGCCAGCAGTTTTGTGGCCGGGGGGGTAGGAGAGCAGTACTTC.

V gene TRBV28 combines with J gene TRBJ1-2; perhaps TRBD1 as D (6 bases). Germline V gives CDR1 MDHEN, CDR2 SYDVKM. V dropped 5 bases and J dropped 8 bases, with 21 bases sitting between them. The CDR3 has 15 residues. The CDR3 is CASSLSLTGRSGYTF. Here the CDR3 DNA reads TGTGCCAGCAGTCTGAGCCTGACAGGACGTTCCGGCTACACCTTC.

CDR3 protein: CASSHGGLLNTGELFF. For the CDR3, the DNA is TGCGCCAGCAGCCACGGGGGGCTATTAAACACCGGGGAGCTGTTTTTT. This chain uses TRBV5-1 with TRBJ2-2; weak D call: TRBD2 (7 bases). This CDR3 is 16 amino acids long. CDR1 and CDR2 (germline): SGHRS, YFSETQ. The V and J ends lost 4 bases and 2 bases respectively, with 15 bases between them.

The rearrangement joins TRBV28 to TRBJ1-5, with D perhaps TRBD1 (5 bases). CDR3 length: 15 residues. Trimming left V 6 bases short and J 0 bases short, with 12 bases between. Germline values: CDR1 MDHEN, CDR2 SYDVKM. CDR3 nucleotide sequence: TGTGCCAGCAGACCAGGACATGATAGCAATCAGCCCCAGCATTTT. Encoded protein: CASRPGHDSNQPQHF.

The J gene is TRBJ2-3, the V gene TRBV7-9; D ambiguous. The CDR3 is 12 residues long. CDR1 and CDR2 (germline): SEHNR, FQNEAQ (reference sequence). V was pared by 2 bases and J by 5 bases, with 5 bases between. This chain's CDR3 is CASSLLKDTQYF. CDR3 sequence (DNA): TGTGCCAGCAGCTTATTAAAAGATACGCAGTATTTT. The full variable domain, with the rest looked up from reference TRBV7-9 and TRBJ2-3, is DTGVSQNPRHKITKRGQNVTFRCDPISEHNRLYWYRQTLGQGPEFLTYFQNEAQLEKSRLLSDRFSAERPKGSFSTLEIQRTEQGDSAMYLCASSLLKDTQYFGPGTRLTVL.

V gene TRBV4-3 combines with J gene TRBJ2-7, with 8 bases that match TRBD1. The CDR3 loop spans 15 amino acids. V shed 2 bases and J 9 bases; nucleotides not matched to a gene: 12. Germline V gives CDR1 LGHNA, CDR2 YSLEER. Here the CDR3 reads CASSQPRTGSRVQYF. The CDR3 DNA sequence: TGCGCCAGCAGCCAACCGCGGACAGGGTCGAGGGTGCAGTACTTC.

The rearrangement uses TRBV6-6 and TRBJ2-7; weak D call: TRBD1 (6 bases). This CDR3 is 12 amino acids long. Germline V gene data show CDR1 as MNHNY and CDR2 as SVGAGI (reference sequence). Trimming removed 6 bases at V and 4 bases at J, with 10 bases between. CDR3 in DNA: TGTGCCAGCAGACAGGGTTCTTACGAGCAGTACTTC. Its protein is CASRQGSYEQYF.

The V and J genes are TRBV15 and TRBJ2-5; 12 bases line up with TRBD2. V was clipped by 2 bases and J by 5 bases; unmatched bases: 6. Germline values: CDR1 LNHNV, CDR2 YYDKDF (reference sequence). This CDR3 region has 16 residues. CDR3 amino acids: CATSRNLAGGPETQYF. The DNA of the CDR3 is TGTGCCACCAGCAGAAATCTAGCGGGGGGGCCCGAGACCCAGTACTTC.

The table lists this clone with a few counts. V is TRBV27 and J is TRBJ2-5; D is perhaps TRBD2 (5 bases). CDR3 length: 14 residues. Trimming shortened V by 7 bases and J by 5 bases, and 17 bases separated the two germline ends. Germline lookup yields CDR1 MNHEY and CDR2 SMNVEV (reference sequence). The CDR3 loop reads CASTPDPGLETQYF. CDR3 bases: TGTGCCAGCACCCCTGACCCGGGATTGGAGACCCAGTACTTC.

V usage is TRBV5-1 and J usage is TRBJ2-7, with 10 bases aligning to TRBD2. The CDR3 runs 18 residues. V trimming: 5 bases; J trimming: 2 bases; junction bases outside the gene matches: 16. Germline V CDR1 and CDR2: SGHRS, YFSETQ. The DNA of the CDR3 is TGCGCCAGCAGACCTCCAGCAGCGGGGGGGACGCCCGCCTACGAGCAGTACTTC. This gives the protein CASRPPAAGGTPAYEQYF.

The CDR3 spells CASSPRAGDGETQYF. In DNA form, the CDR3 reads TGTGCCAGTAGTCCCCGAGCGGGAGATGGCGAGACCCAGTACTTC. This chain connects TRBV19 to TRBJ2-5, with 8 bases lining up with TRBD2. The V gene's germline CDR1 is LNHDA and CDR2 SQIVND (reference sequence). The CDR3 has 15 amino acids. With 5 bases clipped from V and 5 bases from J, the junction kept 10 bases outside the gene matches.

The rearrangement links TRBV30 to TRBJ2-5; D perhaps matches TRBD1 (5 bases). The assigned J gene may be wrong: the sequence end matches TRBJ2-7 better. This CDR3 region has 13 residues. In germline, CDR1 is GTSNPN, CDR2 SVGIG (reference sequence). CDR3 DNA: TGTGCCTGGAGGTCCCCAGGGTACTACGAGCAGTACTTC. This translates into CAWRSPGYYEQYF.

The chain joins TRBV19 to TRBJ2-4; a weak D match, TRBD1 (6 bases). Trimming shortened V by 2 bases and J by 0 bases, and 20 bases separated the two germline ends. The CDR3 totals 19 residues. Germline CDR1 and CDR2: LNHDA and SQIVND (reference sequence). In DNA, the CDR3 is TGTGCCAGTAGTATATCGGGCAGGGGCCCAGTCTTAGCCAAAAACATTCAGTACTTC. Protein: CASSISGRGPVLAKNIQYF.

In regard to this clone: The germline gene is not matched at one end of the junction; a read error may be the cause. CDR3 loop: CATRVGTAYGYPF. CDR3 in DNA: TGTGCCACCCGTGTGGGGACAGCCTATGGCTACCCCTTC. The rearrangement links TRBV6-1 to TRBJ1-2; 7 nucleotides match TRBD1. Germline lookup yields CDR1 MNHNS and CDR2 SASEGT. CDR3 length: 13 residues.

This clone was counted a single time. The chain's CDR3 is CASRLQGTLPYEQYF. The CDR3 DNA follows: TGTGCCAGCAGACTTCAGGGGACCCTACCTTACGAGCAGTACTTC. The chain carries TRBV28 and TRBJ2-7; the D gene is possibly TRBD1 (6 bases). The CDR3 is made up of 15 amino acids. Germline values: CDR1 MDHEN, CDR2 SYDVKM. V was trimmed by 6 bases and J by 4 bases, leaving 19 bases between them.

This chain joins TRBV6-6 and TRBJ1-1; TRBD1 is a possible D gene (6 bases). In germline, CDR1 is MNHNY, CDR2 SVGAGI (reference sequence). This CDR3 spans 13 amino acids. The V end lost 5 bases, the J end lost 4 bases, and 11 bases lay between the germline ends. The CDR3 is CASSDADSTEAFF. DNA of the CDR3: TGTGCCAGCAGTGACGCGGACAGCACTGAAGCTTTCTTT.

This chain links TRBV6-5 with TRBJ2-3, with 11 bases that match TRBD1. The CDR3 is 14 amino acids. V was clipped by 6 bases and J by 4 bases; unmatched bases: 3. Germline V gene data show CDR1 as MNHEY and CDR2 as SVGAGI. The CDR3 spells CASRKGQGADTQYF. As DNA, the CDR3 is TGTGCCAGCAGGAAGGGACAGGGGGCAGATACGCAGTATTTT.

As to this clone: The DNA is omitted, as the CDR3 cannot be located on it reliably, and the CDR3 follows TCRdb's listing. The rearrangement uses TRBV6-1 and TRBJ2-1; the listed D gene, TRBD2, was not tested against the DNA. From germline, CDR1 is MNHNS and CDR2 SASEGT. The CDR3 totals 11 residues, both ends included. The CDR3 loop reads CASWGGGAKFF.

The gene calls are TRBV7-2 and TRBJ2-7; 8 positions match TRBD1. V was pared by 5 bases and J by 6 bases, with 6 bases of the junction left unmatched. This CDR3 is 13 amino acids long. The V gene's germline CDR1 is SGHTA and CDR2 FQGNSA. CDR3: CASSRTGTGEQYF. The CDR3 nucleotides are TGTGCCAGCAGCCGGACCGGGACAGGCGAGCAGTACTTC.

The count of this clone is one. The V call is TRBV29-1, the J call TRBJ1-1; 8 bases map to TRBD1. The ends lost 4 bases at V and 2 bases at J; junction bases unmatched: 9. CDR1 is SQVTM and CDR2 is ANQGSEA in the germline V gene. The length of the CDR3 is 15 residues. The CDR3 DNA follows: TGCAGCGTTGGAGTACAGGGGGGAGGAAACACTGAAGCTTTCTTT. It yields the protein CSVGVQGGGNTEAFF.

This clone was counted a single time. This rearrangement joins TRBV2 to TRBJ2-3; a weak D match, TRBD2 (6 bases). Trimming removed 3 bases at V and 2 bases at J, with 12 bases between. The CDR3 totals 15 residues. Germline V gives CDR1 SNHLY, CDR2 FYNNEI. CDR3 sequence: CASSEEGQNTDTQYF. DNA of the CDR3: TGTGCCAGCAGTGAGGAGGGCCAGAACACAGATACGCAGTATTTT.

This chain connects TRBV9 to TRBJ2-6; a weak D match, TRBD2 (6 bases). The V end was cut by 0 bases, the J end by 2 bases, with 24 bases between. CDR1 is SGDLS, CDR2 YYNGEE, per germline. The CDR3 is 21 residues long. CDR3 sequence reads: CASSVGSVQDYRRTGANVLTF. CDR3 DNA: TGTGCCAGCAGCGTAGGGTCCGTACAGGACTACAGGAGAACTGGGGCCAACGTCCTGACTTTC. The entire variable domain, with the rest obtained from reference TRBV9 and TRBJ2-6, is as follows: DSGVTQTPKHLITATGQRVTLRCSPRSGDLSVYWYQQSLDQGLQFLIQYYNGEERAKGNILERFSAQQFPDLHSELNLSSLELGDSALYFCASSVGSVQDYRRTGANVLTFGAGSRLTVL.

The chain uses TRBV10-3 and TRBJ2-7; 14 nucleotides agree with TRBD2. The junction had 9 bases not matched to a gene; V was cut back by 4 bases and J by 4 bases. Germline CDR1 ENHRY, CDR2 SYGVKD. There are 17 residues in the CDR3. The CDR3 bases are TGTGCCATCAGTGGAGGGGGGGGGACTAGCGGGAGTTACGAGCAGTACTTC. Translation: CAISGGGGTSGSYEQYF.

The V gene is TRBV6-5, the J gene TRBJ2-1; 7 bases are shared with TRBD1. With V trimmed by 2 bases and J by 9 bases, 4 bases remained unmatched. Germline V gives CDR1 MNHEY, CDR2 SVGAGI. This CDR3 spans 13 amino acids. This CDR3 is CASSYTRQGEQFF. The CDR3 region has the DNA TGTGCCAGCAGTTACACAAGACAGGGTGAGCAGTTCTTC.